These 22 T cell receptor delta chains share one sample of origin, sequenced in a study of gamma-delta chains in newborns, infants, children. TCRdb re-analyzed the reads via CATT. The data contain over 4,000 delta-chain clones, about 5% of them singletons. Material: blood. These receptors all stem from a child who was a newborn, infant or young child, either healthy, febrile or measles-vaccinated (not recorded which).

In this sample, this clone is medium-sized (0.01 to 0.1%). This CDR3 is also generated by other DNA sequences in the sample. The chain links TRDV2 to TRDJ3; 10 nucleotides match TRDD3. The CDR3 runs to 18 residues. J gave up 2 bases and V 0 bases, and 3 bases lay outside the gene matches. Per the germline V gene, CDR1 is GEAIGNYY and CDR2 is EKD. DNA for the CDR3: TGTGCCTGTGACACCGCCGGGGGATACGCCTGGGACACCCGACAGATGTTTTTC. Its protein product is CACDTAGGYAWDTRQMFF.

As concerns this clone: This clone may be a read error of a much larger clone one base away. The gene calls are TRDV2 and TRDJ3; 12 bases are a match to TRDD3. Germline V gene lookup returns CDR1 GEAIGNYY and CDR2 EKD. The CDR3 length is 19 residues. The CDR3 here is CACGTVLGDTSWDTRQMFF. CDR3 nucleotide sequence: TGTGCCTGTGGCACCGTACTGGGGGATACCTCCTGGGACACCCGACAGATGTTTTTC.

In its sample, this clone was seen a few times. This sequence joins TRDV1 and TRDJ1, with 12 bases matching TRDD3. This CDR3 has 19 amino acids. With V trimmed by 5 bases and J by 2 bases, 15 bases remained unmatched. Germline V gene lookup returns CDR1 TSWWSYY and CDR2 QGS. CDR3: CALGKYSYWGIPKTDKLIF. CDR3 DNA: TGTGCTCTTGGGAAATATTCCTACTGGGGGATACCCAAGACCGATAAACTCATCTTT.

CDR3 nucleotide sequence: TGTGCCTGTGACGCCGTAAGGGATACCTGGGACACCCGACAGATGTTTTTC. Translating gives CACDAVRDTWDTRQMFF. The chain uses TRDV2 and TRDJ3; maybe TRDD3 (6 bases). CDR1 is GEAIGNYY and CDR2 is EKD in the germline V gene. V was trimmed by 3 bases and J by 2 bases, leaving 13 bases between them. The CDR3 spans 17 residues.

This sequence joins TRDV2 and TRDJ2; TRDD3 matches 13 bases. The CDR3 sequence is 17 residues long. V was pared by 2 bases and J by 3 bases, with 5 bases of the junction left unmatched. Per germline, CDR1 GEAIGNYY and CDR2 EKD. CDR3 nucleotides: TGTGCCTGTGACATACTGGGGGATACGACTCTGACAGCACAACTCTTCTTT. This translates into CACDILGDTTLTAQLFF.

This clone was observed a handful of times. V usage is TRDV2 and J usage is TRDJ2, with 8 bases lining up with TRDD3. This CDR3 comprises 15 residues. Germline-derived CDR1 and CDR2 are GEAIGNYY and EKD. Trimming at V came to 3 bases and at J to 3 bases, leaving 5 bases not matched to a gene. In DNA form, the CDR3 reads TGTGCCTGTGACGTTCTGGGGGAGATGACAGCACAACTCTTCTTT. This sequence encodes CACDVLGEMTAQLFF.

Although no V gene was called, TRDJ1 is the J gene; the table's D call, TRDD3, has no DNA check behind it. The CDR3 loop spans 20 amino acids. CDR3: CALGELPTRPGGIVTDKLIF. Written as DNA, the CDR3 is TGTGCTCTTGGGGAACTCCCTACGCGACCGGGGGGGATAGTAACCGATAAACTCATCTTT.

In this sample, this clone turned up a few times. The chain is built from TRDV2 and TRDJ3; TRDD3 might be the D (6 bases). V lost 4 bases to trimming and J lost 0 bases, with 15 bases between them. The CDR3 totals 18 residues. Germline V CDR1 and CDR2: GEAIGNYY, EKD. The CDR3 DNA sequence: TGTGCCTGTGATTCCGGGATAGAAGGCTCCTGGGACACCCGACAGATGTTTTTC. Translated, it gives CACDSGIEGSWDTRQMFF.

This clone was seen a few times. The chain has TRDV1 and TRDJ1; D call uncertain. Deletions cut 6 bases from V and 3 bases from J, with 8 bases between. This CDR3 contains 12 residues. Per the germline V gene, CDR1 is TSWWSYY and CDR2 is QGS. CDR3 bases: TGTGCTCTTGGCCCGAAGGCCGATAAACTCATCTTT. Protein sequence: CALGPKADKLIF.

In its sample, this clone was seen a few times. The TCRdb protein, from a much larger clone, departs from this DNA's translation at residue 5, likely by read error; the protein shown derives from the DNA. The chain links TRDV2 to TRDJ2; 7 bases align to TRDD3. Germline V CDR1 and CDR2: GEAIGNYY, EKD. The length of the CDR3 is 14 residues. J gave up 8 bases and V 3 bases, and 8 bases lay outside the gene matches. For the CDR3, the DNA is TGTGCCTGTGACGCCGTCGGGGGATCTGCACAACTCTTCTTT. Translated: CACDAVGGSAQLFF.

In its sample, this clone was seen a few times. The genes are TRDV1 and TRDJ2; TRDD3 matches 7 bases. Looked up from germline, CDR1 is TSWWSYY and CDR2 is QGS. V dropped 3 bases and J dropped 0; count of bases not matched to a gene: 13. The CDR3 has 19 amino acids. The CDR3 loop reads CALGEEGAGGKALTAQLFF. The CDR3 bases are TGTGCTCTTGGGGAGGAGGGCGCTGGGGGCAAAGCTTTGACAGCACAACTCTTCTTT.

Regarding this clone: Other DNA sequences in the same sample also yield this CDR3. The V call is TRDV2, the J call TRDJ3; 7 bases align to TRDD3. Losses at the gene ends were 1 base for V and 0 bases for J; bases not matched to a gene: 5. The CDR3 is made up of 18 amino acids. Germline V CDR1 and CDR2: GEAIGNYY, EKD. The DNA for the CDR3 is TGTGCCTGTGACACGTTGGGGGACAGCTCCTGGGACACCCGACAGATGTTTTTC. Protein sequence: CACDTLGDSSWDTRQMFF.

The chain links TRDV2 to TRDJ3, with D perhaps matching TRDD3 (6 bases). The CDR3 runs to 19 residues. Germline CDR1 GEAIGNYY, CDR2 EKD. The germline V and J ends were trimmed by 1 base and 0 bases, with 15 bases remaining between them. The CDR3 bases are TGTGCCTGTGACACGTTTGGGGGCCTTCTCTCCTGGGACACCCGACAGATGTTTTTC. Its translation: CACDTFGGLLSWDTRQMFF.

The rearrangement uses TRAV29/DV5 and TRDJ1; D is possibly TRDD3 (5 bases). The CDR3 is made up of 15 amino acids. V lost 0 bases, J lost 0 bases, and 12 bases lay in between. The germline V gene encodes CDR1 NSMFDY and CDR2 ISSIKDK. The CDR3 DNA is TGTGCAGCAAGCGAAGGGGACACGTACACCGATAAACTCATCTTT. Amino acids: CAASEGDTYTDKLIF. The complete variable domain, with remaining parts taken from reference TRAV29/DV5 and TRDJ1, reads DQQVKQNSPSLSVQEGRISILNCDYTNSMFDYFLWYKKYPAEGPTFLISISSIKDKNEDGRFTVFLNKSAKHLSLHIVPSQPGDSAVYFCAASEGDTYTDKLIFGKGTRVTVEP.

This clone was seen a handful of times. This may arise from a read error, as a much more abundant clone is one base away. The CDR3 sequence is CACDTVGGDHSWDTRQMFF. CDR3 DNA: TGTGCCTGTGACACCGTAGGAGGGGATCACTCCTGGGACACCCGACAGATGTTTTTC. V and J are TRDV2 and TRDJ3; possibly TRDD3 for D (6 bases). Germline CDR1 reads GEAIGNYY; CDR2 reads EKD. The CDR3 is 19 residues long. The V end lost 0 bases, the J end lost 0 bases, and 14 bases lay between the germline ends.

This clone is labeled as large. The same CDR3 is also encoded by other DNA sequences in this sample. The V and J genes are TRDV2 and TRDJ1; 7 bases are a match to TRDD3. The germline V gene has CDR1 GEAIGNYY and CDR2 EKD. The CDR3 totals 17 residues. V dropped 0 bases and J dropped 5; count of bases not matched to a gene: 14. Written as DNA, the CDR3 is TGTGCCTGTGACACCGTGGGGTCTGGGGGCCAAAGGGATAAACTCATCTTT. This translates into CACDTVGSGGQRDKLIF.

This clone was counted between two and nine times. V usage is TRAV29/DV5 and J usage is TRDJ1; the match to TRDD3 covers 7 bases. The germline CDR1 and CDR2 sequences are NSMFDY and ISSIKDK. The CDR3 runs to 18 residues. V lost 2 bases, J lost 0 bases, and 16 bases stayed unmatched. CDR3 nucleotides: TGTGCAGCAAGGGTCCTAGGATGGGGGAACTTAGACACCGATAAACTCATCTTT. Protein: CAARVLGWGNLDTDKLIF.

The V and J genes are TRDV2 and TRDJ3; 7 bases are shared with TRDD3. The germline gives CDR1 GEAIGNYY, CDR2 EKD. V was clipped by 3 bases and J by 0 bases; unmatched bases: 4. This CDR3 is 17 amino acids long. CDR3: CACDSTGDSWDTRQMFF. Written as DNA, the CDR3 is TGTGCCTGTGACTCCACTGGGGACTCCTGGGACACCCGACAGATGTTTTTC.

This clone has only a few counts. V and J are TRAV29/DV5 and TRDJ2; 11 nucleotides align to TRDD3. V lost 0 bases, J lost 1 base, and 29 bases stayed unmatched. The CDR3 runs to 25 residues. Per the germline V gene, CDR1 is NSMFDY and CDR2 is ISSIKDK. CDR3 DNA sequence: TGTGCAGCAAGCGGGGCTTCCTACCTCCTGAGTAGGTGGGGGATACGGGCCCTTTTGACAGCACAACTCTTCTTT. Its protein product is CAASGASYLLSRWGIRALLTAQLFF.

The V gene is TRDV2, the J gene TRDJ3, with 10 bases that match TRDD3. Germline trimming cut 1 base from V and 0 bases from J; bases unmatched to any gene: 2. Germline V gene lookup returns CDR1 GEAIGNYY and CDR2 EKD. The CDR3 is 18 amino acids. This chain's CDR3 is CACDTGGYLSWDTRQMFF. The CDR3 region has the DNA TGTGCCTGTGACACTGGGGGATACCTCTCCTGGGACACCCGACAGATGTTTTTC.

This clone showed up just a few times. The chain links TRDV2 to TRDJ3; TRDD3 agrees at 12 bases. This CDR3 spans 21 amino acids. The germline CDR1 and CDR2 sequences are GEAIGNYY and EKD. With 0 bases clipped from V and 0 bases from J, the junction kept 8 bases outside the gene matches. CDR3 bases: TGTGCCTGTGACACCGGCTGGGGGATACGCGCTAGCTCCTGGGACACCCGACAGATGTTTTTC. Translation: CACDTGWGIRASSWDTRQMFF.

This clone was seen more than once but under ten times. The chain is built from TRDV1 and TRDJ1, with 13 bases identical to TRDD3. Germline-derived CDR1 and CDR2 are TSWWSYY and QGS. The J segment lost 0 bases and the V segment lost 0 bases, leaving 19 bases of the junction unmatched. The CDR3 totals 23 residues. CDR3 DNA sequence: TGTGCTCTTGGGGAACTTCACTCCCCCCGTACTGGGGGATACGCGGGGTACACCGATAAACTCATCTTT. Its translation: CALGELHSPRTGGYAGYTDKLIF.